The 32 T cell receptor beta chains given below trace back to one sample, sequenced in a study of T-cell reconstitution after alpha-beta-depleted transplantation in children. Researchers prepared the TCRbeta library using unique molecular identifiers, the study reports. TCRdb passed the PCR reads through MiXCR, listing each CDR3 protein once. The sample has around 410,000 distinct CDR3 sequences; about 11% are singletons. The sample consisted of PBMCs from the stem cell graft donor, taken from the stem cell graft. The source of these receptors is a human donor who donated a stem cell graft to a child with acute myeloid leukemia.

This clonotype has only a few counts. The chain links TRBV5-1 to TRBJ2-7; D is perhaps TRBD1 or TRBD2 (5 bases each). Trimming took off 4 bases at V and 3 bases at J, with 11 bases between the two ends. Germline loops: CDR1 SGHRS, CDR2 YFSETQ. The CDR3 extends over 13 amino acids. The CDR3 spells CASSGTDRYEQYV. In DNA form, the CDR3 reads TGCGCCAGCAGCGGGACGGACCGCTACGAGCAGTACGTC.

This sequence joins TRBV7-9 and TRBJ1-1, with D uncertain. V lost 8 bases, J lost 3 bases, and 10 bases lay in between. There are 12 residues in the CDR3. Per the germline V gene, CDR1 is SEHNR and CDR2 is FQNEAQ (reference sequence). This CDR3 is CASLARDTEAFF. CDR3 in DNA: TGTGCCAGCTTGGCGAGGGACACTGAAGCTTTCTTT.

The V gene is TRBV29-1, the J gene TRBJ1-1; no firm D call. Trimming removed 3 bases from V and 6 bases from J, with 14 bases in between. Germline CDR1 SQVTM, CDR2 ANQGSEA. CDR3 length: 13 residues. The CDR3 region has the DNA TGCAGCGTTGAGGCGGGTGGACGAGCTGAAGCTTTCTTT. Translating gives CSVEAGGRAEAFF.

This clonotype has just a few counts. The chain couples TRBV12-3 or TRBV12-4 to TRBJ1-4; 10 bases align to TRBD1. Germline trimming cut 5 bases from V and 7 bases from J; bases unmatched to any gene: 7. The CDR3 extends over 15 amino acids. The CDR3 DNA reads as TGTGCCAGCAGTCCGCGACAGGGGGCAGCTGAAAAACTGTTTTTT. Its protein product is CASSPRQGAAEKLFF.

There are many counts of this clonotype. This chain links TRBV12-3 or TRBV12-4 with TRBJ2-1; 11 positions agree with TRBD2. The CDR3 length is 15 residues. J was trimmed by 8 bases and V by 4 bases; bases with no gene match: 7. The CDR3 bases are TGTGCCAGCAGTTCTTTAGCGGGGGGGCGAGATGAGCAGTTCTTC. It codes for CASSSLAGGRDEQFF.

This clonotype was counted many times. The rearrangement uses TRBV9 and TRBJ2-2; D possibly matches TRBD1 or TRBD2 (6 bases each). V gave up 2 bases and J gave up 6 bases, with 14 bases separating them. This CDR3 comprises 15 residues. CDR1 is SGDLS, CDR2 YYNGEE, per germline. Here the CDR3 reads CASSVAGGLPGELFF. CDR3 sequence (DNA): TGTGCCAGCAGCGTGGCTGGGGGGCTCCCCGGGGAGCTGTTTTTT.

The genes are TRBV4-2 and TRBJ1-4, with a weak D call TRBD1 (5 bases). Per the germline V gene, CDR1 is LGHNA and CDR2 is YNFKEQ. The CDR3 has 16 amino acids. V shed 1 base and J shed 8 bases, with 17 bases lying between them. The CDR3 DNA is TGTGCCAGCAGCCAAGGCCCCCGCGGGGGTGGGGAAAAACTGTTTTTT. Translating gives CASSQGPRGGGEKLFF.

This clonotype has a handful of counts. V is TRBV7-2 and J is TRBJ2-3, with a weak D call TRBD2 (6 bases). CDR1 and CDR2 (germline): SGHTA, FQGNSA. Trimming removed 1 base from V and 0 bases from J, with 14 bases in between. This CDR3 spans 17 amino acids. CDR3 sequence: CASSLVGGGVSTDTQYF. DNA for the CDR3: TGTGCCAGCAGCTTAGTCGGTGGCGGGGTGAGCACAGATACGCAGTATTTT.

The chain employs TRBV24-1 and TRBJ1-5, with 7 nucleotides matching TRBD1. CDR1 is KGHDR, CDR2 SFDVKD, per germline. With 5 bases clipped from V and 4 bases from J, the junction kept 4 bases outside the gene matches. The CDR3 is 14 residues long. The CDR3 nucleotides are TGTGCCACCAGTGCTCCGGGACAGAATCAGCCCCAGCATTTT. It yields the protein CATSAPGQNQPQHF.

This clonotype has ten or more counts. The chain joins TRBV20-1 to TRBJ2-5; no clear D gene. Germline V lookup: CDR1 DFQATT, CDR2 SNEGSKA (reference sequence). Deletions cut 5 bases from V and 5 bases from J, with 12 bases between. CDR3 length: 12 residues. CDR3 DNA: TGCAGTGCTGAGGCGGTTCGGGAGACCCAGTACTTC. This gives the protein CSAEAVRETQYF.

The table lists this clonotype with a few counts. DNA of the CDR3: TGTGCCAGCAGCCTAAAGACCCCGGGTTCACCCCTCCACTTT. Translated, it gives CASSLKTPGSPLHF. The chain uses TRBV12-3 or TRBV12-4 and TRBJ1-6; no clear D. This CDR3 comprises 14 residues. V lost 6 bases and J 9 bases, leaving 15 bases between the germline ends.

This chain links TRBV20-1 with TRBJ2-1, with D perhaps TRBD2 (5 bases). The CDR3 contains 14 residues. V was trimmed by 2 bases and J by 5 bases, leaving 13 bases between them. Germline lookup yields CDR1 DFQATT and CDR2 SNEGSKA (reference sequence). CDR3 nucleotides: TGCAGTGCTAGACTGCGGGCCCTAGACAATGAGCAGTTCTTC. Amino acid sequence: CSARLRALDNEQFF.

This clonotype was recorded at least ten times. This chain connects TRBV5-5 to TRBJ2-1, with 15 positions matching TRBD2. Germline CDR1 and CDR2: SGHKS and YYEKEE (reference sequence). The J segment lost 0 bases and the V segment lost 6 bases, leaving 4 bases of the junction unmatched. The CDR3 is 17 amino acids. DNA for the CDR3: TGTGCCAGCACCGGACTAGCGGGGGGGAGCTCCTACAATGAGCAGTTCTTC. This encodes CASTGLAGGSSYNEQFF.

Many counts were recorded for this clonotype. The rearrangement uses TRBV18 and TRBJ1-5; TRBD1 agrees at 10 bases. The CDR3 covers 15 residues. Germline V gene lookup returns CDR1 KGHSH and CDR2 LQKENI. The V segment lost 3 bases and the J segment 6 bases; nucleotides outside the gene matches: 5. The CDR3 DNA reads TGTGCCAGCTCACCGGGACAGGGGAATATTCAGCCCCAGCATTTT. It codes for CASSPGQGNIQPQHF.

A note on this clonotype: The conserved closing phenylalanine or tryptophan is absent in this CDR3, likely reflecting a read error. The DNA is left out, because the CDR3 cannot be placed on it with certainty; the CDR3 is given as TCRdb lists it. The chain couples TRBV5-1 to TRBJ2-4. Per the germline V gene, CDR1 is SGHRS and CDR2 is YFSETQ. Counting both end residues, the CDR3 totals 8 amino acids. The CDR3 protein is CASSLAGS.

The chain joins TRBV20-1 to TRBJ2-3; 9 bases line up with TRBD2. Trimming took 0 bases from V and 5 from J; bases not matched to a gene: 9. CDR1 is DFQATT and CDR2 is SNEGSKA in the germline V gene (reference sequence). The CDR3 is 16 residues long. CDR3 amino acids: CSARDLSGRSGDTQYF. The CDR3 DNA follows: TGCAGTGCTAGAGATCTTAGCGGGAGAAGCGGAGATACGCAGTATTTT.

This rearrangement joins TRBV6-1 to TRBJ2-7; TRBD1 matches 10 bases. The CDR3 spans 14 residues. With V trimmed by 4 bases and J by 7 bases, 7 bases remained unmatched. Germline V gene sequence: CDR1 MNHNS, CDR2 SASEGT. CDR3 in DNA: TGTGCCAGCAGTGCCAGACAGGGGGCGATTGAGCAGTACGTC. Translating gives CASSARQGAIEQYV.

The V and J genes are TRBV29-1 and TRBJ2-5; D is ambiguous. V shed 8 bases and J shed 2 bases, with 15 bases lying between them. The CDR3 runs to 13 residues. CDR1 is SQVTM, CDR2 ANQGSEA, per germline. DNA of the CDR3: TGCAGCACCATCACTCCCGAACAAGAGACCCAGTACTTC. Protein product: CSTITPEQETQYF.

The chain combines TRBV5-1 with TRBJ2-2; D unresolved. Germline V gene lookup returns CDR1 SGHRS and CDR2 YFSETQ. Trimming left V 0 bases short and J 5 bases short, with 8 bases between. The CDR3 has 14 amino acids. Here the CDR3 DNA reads TGCGCCAGCAGCTTGGGGCAGGAGACCGGGGAGCTGTTTTTT. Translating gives CASSLGQETGELFF.

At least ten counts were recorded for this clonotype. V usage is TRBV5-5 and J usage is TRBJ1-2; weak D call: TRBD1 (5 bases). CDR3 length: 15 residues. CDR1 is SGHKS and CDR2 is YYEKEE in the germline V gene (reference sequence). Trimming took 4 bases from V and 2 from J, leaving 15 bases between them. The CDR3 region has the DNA TGTGCCAGCAGCCCGACCCCGACAGTGAACTATGGCTACACCTTC. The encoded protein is CASSPTPTVNYGYTF.

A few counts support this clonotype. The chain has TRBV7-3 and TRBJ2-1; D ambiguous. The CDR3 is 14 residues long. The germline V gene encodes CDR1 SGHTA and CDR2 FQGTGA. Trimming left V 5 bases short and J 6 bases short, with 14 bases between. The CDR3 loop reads CASSPSKLSNEQFF. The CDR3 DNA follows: TGTGCCAGCAGCCCCTCGAAGCTGAGCAATGAGCAGTTCTTC.

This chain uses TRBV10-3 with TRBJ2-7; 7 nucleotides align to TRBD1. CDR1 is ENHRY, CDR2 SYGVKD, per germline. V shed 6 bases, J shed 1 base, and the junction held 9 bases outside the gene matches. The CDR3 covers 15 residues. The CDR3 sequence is CAIRRGQAVSYEQYF. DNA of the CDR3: TGTGCCATCAGAAGAGGACAGGCGGTTTCCTACGAGCAGTACTTC.

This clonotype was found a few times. CDR3: CASQGQGALRDGYTF. CDR3 nucleotide sequence: TGTGCCAGCCAGGGACAGGGGGCTCTGCGCGATGGCTACACCTTC. The gene calls are TRBV12-3 or TRBV12-4 and TRBJ1-2, with 12 bases fitting TRBD1. This CDR3 contains 15 residues. Losses at the gene ends were 8 bases for V and 6 bases for J; bases not matched to a gene: 10.

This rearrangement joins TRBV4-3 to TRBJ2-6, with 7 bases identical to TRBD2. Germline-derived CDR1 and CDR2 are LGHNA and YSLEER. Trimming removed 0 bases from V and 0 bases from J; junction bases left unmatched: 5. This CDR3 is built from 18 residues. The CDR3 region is CASSQEIAGSSGANVLTF. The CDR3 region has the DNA TGCGCCAGCAGCCAAGAAATAGCGGGCAGCTCTGGGGCCAACGTCCTGACTTTC.

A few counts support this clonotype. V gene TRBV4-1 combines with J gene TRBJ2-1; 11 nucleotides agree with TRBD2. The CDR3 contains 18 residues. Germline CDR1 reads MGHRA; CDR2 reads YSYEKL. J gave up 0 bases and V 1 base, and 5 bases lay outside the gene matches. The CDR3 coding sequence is TGCGCCAGCAGCCAAGGTAGCGGGGGGGGGAGCTCCTACAATGAGCAGTTCTTC. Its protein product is CASSQGSGGGSSYNEQFF.

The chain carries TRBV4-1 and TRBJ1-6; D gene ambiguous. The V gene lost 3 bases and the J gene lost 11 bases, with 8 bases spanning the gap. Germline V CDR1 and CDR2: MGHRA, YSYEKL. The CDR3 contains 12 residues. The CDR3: CASSHGVTPLHF. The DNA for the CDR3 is TGCGCCAGCAGCCATGGGGTTACACCCCTCCACTTT.

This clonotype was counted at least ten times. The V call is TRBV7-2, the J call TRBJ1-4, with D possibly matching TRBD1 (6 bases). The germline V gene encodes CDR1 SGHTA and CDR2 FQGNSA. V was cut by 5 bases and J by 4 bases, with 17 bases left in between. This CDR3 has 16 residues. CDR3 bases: TGTGCCAGCAGCCTGTGGACAGAACTAGATAATGAAAAACTGTTTTTT. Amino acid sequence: CASSLWTELDNEKLFF.

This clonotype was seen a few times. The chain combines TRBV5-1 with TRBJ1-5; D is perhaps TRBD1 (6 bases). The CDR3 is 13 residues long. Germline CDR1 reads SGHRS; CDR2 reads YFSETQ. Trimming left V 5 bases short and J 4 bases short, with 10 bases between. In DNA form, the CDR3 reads TGCGCCAGCAGTTCAGGGGAGAATCAGCCCCAGCATTTT. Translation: CASSSGENQPQHF.

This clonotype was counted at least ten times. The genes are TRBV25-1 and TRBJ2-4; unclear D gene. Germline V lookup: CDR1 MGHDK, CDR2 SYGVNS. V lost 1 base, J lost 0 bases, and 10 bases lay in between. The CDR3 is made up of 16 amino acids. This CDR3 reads CASSEFGPLAKNIQYF. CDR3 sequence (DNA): TGTGCCAGCAGTGAATTTGGGCCACTAGCCAAAAACATTCAGTACTTC.

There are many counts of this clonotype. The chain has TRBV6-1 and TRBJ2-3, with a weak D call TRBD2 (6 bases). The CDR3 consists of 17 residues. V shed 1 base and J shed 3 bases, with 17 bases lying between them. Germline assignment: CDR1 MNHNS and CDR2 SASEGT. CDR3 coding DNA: TGTGCCAGCAGTGAAGTGGTAGGAGGGCAGGGTACAGATACGCAGTATTTT. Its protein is CASSEVVGGQGTDTQYF.

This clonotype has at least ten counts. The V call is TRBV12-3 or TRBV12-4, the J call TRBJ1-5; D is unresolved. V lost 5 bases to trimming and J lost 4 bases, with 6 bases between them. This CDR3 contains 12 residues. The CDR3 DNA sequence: TGTGCCAGCAGTCCGACAAATCAGCCCCAGCATTTT. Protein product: CASSPTNQPQHF.

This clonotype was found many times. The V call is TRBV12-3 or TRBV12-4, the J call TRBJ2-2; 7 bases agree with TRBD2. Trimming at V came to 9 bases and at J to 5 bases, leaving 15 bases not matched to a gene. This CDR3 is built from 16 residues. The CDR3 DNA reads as TGTGCCAGTAGGCGGGGTGCGGGAGTACGGACCGGGGAGCTGTTTTTT. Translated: CASRRGAGVRTGELFF.